Listed below are T cell receptor beta chains from one sample, sequenced in a study of a mutant IDH1 vaccine in newly diagnosed glioma. Repertoires were generated with immunoSEQ multiplex PCR, while TCRdb's copy carries only in-frame clones and drops some. Of 53,000 or so clones detected, around 80% appear once; the ten largest clones hold over 4.5%. These receptors have no known antigen. The sequencing used PBMCs, collected from a glioma patient whose treatment included an IDH1 peptide vaccine. These receptors all come from a man between 50 and 59 years old with glioma. The CDR3 runs from the conserved cysteine through the conserved F or W. The D gene is left open where the match is weak. The size of a clone is reported for some rows only, either as once, few or many, or as a class for expanded clones.

DNA	CDR3	J	D	size	V
TGTGCCAGTAGTATGGGAGGGGGTCGACAGATACGAGGTCAGCCCCAGCATTTT	CASSMGGGRQIRGQPQHF	TRBJ1-5	NA	NA	TRBV19
TGTGCCAGCAGCTCCTCCGAAAGAGCCACAGATACGCAGTATTTT	CASSSSERATDTQYF	TRBJ2-3	NA	NA	TRBV9
TGTGCCAGTAGCCCGGGACGGAACTATGGCTACACCTTC	CASSPGRNYGYTF	TRBJ1-2	NA	NA	TRBV19
TGTGCCATCAGTTCCCCACCCCAAGGGCGACCTGAAGCTTTCTTT	CAISSPPQGRPEAFF	TRBJ1-1	NA	few	TRBV10-3
TGCAGCGCCAGGTCCTCGGGATACGAGCAGTACTTC	CSARSSGYEQYF	TRBJ2-7	NA	NA	TRBV29-1
TGTGCCAGCAGCCTCGTTTATAGCGGGGGATCTAGCACAGATACGCAGTATTTT	CASSLVYSGGSSTDTQYF	TRBJ2-3	TRBD2	NA	TRBV7-2
TGTGCCAGCAGTCCGACAGGGGTCTACACCGGGGAGCTGTTTTTT	CASSPTGVYTGELFF	TRBJ2-2	TRBD1	NA	TRBV2
TGTGCTCTTGGGACATACTCCGGCAATGAGCAGTTCTTC	CALGTYSGNEQFF	TRBJ2-1	NA	few	TRBV6-1
TGCAGTGCGGCGGGGGCTGAGCAGTTCTTC	CSAAGAEQFF	TRBJ2-1	NA	NA	TRBV20-1
TGTGCCAGCTTCCCGGGGCCTAATCAGCCCCAGCATTTT	CASFPGPNQPQHF	TRBJ1-5	NA	NA	TRBV6-5
TGCGCCAGCAGCTTGGAACTGGGACCCTCTGGAAACACCATATATTTT	CASSLELGPSGNTIYF	TRBJ1-3	NA	NA	TRBV5-1
TGTGCCAGTAGGACAGGGAGAGGGGACACTGAAGCTTTCTTT	CASRTGRGDTEAFF	TRBJ1-1	TRBD1	NA	TRBV19
TGTGCCAGCAGTCCCGGGTGGGTCGAGACCCAGTACTTC	CASSPGWVETQYF	TRBJ2-5	NA	NA	TRBV7-2
TGTGCCAGCAGACAGGGACAGGGGGTGGGCGAGCAGTACTTC	CASRQGQGVGEQYF	TRBJ2-7	TRBD1	NA	TRBV6-6
TGTGCCAGCTCACCATCTGGGGGGCCCAATGAGCAGTACTTC	CASSPSGGPNEQYF	TRBJ2-7	NA	NA	TRBV18
TGTGCCAGCAGTCCCGCGGGGGTCGGGGAGACCCAGTACTTC	CASSPAGVGETQYF	TRBJ2-5	TRBD2	few	TRBV28
TGTGCCAGCAGTCCCGTTGGTGGGGCGGATGGCTACACCTTC	CASSPVGGADGYTF	TRBJ1-2	NA	NA	TRBV6-6
TGTGCCAGCAGCTTAACTGGGGGTGACGAAAAACTGTTTTTT	CASSLTGGDEKLFF	TRBJ1-4	NA	NA	TRBV7-3
TGTGCCAGTAGCTATGGCGGCAGCAAAAACATTCAGTACTTC	CASSYGGSKNIQYF	TRBJ2-4	NA	few	TRBV19
TGTGCCAGCAGCGCCCGAGACAGGGGACCCTACGAGCAGTACTTC	CASSARDRGPYEQYF	TRBJ2-7	TRBD1	NA	TRBV9
TGTGCCAGCACCATGGTCGAGAACTATGGCTACACCTTC	CASTMVENYGYTF	TRBJ1-2	NA	NA	TRBV6-1
TGTGCCAGCAGTTTCAGGACAACTAGTTCGAATCAGCCCCAGCATTTT	CASSFRTTSSNQPQHF	TRBJ1-5	NA	NA	TRBV27
TGCGCCAGCAGCCAAGTCGGGGGATTAAACCACGAGCAGTACTTC	CASSQVGGLNHEQYF	TRBJ2-7	NA	NA	TRBV4-1
TGTGCCAGCAGCGAGCTCCCCGGGAACACCATATATTTT	CASSELPGNTIYF	TRBJ1-3	NA	NA	TRBV9
TGTGCCAGCAGTTTACTCCGGAACCCCTACGAGCAGTACTTC	CASSLLRNPYEQYF	TRBJ2-7	NA	NA	TRBV27
TGTGCCAGCAGGGGCGGCAGTTATGGCTACACCTTC	CASRGGSYGYTF	TRBJ1-2	NA	NA	TRBV6-5
TGTGCCAGCAGCTTAGGACAGGGCATGGGTCAGCCCCAGCATTTT	CASSLGQGMGQPQHF	TRBJ1-5	NA	NA	TRBV13
TGTGCCAGCAGCCAGGGACAGGGATTCGACGAGCAGTACTTC	CASSQGQGFDEQYF	TRBJ2-7	TRBD1	NA	TRBV9
TGCGCCAGCAGCCAAGGATGGGGGGCGAACTCCTACGAGCAGTACTTC	CASSQGWGANSYEQYF	TRBJ2-7	NA	once	TRBV4-1
TGTGCCAGCAGCTCCCGGGAACAGGTTATCTCTGGAAACACCATATATTTT	CASSSREQVISGNTIYF	TRBJ1-3	NA	NA	TRBV9
TGCGCCAGCAGCCAAGATGGGACAGGGGGCGGTCTCGACGAGCAGTACTTC	CASSQDGTGGGLDEQYF	TRBJ2-7	TRBD1	NA	TRBV4-3
TGTGCCAGCAGTGAAGCGGATGAGCAGTTCTTC	CASSEADEQFF	TRBJ2-1	NA	NA	TRBV6-1
TGTGCCAGCATAGGACAGGCGTTCGAGCAGTACTTC	CASIGQAFEQYF	TRBJ2-7	TRBD1	NA	TRBV27
TGTGCCAGCAGTTCGCCATTAGGCACTGAAGCTTTCTTT	CASSSPLGTEAFF	TRBJ1-1	NA	medium-sized	TRBV6-5
TGTGCCAGCAGCTTAGTCTTACTAGCGGAGACATACGAGCAGTACTTC	CASSLVLLAETYEQYF	TRBJ2-7	TRBD2	NA	TRBV11-2
TGTGCCAGCAGCCCTCGGGTCCTCGGGACAGGGGGGGCCTACAATGAGCAGTTCTTC	CASSPRVLGTGGAYNEQFF	TRBJ2-1	TRBD1	many	TRBV7-9
TGTGCCAGCAGCTTAGGAGCTCCGACAGTTTCCTACGAGCAGTACTTC	CASSLGAPTVSYEQYF	TRBJ2-7	NA	few	TRBV7-8
TGTGCCAGCAATCTGGGCAATCAGCCCCAGCATTTT	CASNLGNQPQHF	TRBJ1-5	NA	NA	TRBV6-6
TGTGCCAGCAGTCCCCAGGGGGGATATGGCTACACCTTC	CASSPQGGYGYTF	TRBJ1-2	TRBD1	NA	TRBV27
TGTGCCAGCATGCGGGGGCTTGACGGCTACACCTTC	CASMRGLDGYTF	TRBJ1-2	NA	NA	TRBV6-1
TGTGCCAGCAGGCAAGGGGGCGAAGGTAATGAAAAACTGTTTTTT	CASRQGGEGNEKLFF	TRBJ1-4	TRBD1	few	TRBV13
TGTGCCAGCAGCTTCGGGAGAGAGGTTACTGAAGCTTTCTTT	CASSFGREVTEAFF	TRBJ1-1	NA	NA	TRBV7-6
TGCGCCACCGAAGCCGGGCCAGGGTCTGGGGCCAACGTCCTGACTTTC	CATEAGPGSGANVLTF	TRBJ2-6	NA	NA	TRBV5-1
TGCAGTCCGGGACAGGGCAATGAGCAGTTCTTC	CSPGQGNEQFF	TRBJ2-1	TRBD1	NA	TRBV20-1
TGTGCCAACAACAGGGGGCCCGACACTGAAGCTTTCTTT	CANNRGPDTEAFF	TRBJ1-1	TRBD1	NA	TRBV10-3
TGTGCCAGCAGGTCTAGCACAGATACGCAGTATTTT	CASRSSTDTQYF	TRBJ2-3	NA	NA	TRBV5-4
TGTGCCATCAGTCAAGAACCGGAATCGGAGACCCAGTACTTC	CAISQEPESETQYF	TRBJ2-5	NA	NA	TRBV10-3
TGTGCCAGCAGCGATCTGAGAGGGCAAAGGGCCCAGTACTTC	CASSDLRGQRAQYF	TRBJ2-5	NA	NA	TRBV25-1
TGTGCCAGCAGTTTAGGAGGGTCGGGTCAGCCCCAGCATTTT	CASSLGGSGQPQHF	TRBJ1-5	NA	NA	TRBV28
TGCGCCAGCAGCTTACAGGGGACAGGGGGAAACACCATATATTTT	CASSLQGTGGNTIYF	TRBJ1-3	TRBD1	NA	TRBV5-1
TGTGCCAGTAGTATGGGACAAACGGGGCTCTCTGGAAACACCATATATTTT	CASSMGQTGLSGNTIYF	TRBJ1-3	NA	NA	TRBV19
TGTGCCTGGAGTGTACGTGGGTTAGTGGGTGAAAAACTGTTTTTT	CAWSVRGLVGEKLFF	TRBJ1-4	NA	NA	TRBV30
TGTGCCAGCACCCCATCACGGCATTTT	CASTPSRHF	TRBJ1-5	NA	few	TRBV11-2
TGCAGCGTTGAGGGGACAGGGGGCATTAACGCTAACTATGGCTACACCTTC	CSVEGTGGINANYGYTF	TRBJ1-2	TRBD1	NA	TRBV29-1